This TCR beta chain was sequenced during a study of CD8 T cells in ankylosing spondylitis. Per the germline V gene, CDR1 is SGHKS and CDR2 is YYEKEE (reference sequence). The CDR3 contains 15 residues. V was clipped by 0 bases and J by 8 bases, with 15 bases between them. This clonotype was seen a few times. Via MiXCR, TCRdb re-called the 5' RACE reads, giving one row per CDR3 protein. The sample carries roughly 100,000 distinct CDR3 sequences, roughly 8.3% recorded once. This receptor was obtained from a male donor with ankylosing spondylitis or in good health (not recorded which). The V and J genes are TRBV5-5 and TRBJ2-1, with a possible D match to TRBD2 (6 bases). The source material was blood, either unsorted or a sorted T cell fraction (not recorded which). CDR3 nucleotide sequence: TGTGCCAGCAGCTTGGAACTAGCACTCGTATATGAGCAGTTCTTC. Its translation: CASSLELALVYEQFF. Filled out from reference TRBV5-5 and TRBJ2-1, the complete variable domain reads DAGVTQSPTHLIKTRGQQVTLRCSPISGHKSVSWYQQVLGQGPQFIFQYYEKEERGRGNFPDRFSARQFPNYSSELNVNALLLGDSALYLCASSLELALVYEQFFGPGTRLTVL.